The clone carrying this TCR beta chain was detected only once. These data belong to a study of preoperative IRX-2 immunotherapy in early breast cancer. Specified treatment: preoperative locoregional IRX-2 cytokine immunotherapy. This phase Ib study tested locoregional IRX-2 cytokine immunotherapy given before surgery. V dropped 4 bases and J dropped 8 bases, with 18 bases sitting between them. The CDR3 has 15 amino acids. Germline assignment: CDR1 MGHDK and CDR2 SYGVNS. Data came from immunoSEQ multiplex PCR; TCRdb stores just in-frame clones and leaves some out. The sample has just over 25,000 clones; 70% to 90% are singletons.

The sequencing used lymph node tissue, collected after IRX-2 immunotherapy. The chain combines TRBV25-1 with TRBJ2-1; possibly TRBD1 for D (5 bases). This sequence originates from a human donor with breast cancer. CDR3 nucleotides: TGTGCCAGCAGTGCGGACAATTATATGGTGGATGAGCAGTTCTTC. Residues: CASSADNYMVDEQFF.